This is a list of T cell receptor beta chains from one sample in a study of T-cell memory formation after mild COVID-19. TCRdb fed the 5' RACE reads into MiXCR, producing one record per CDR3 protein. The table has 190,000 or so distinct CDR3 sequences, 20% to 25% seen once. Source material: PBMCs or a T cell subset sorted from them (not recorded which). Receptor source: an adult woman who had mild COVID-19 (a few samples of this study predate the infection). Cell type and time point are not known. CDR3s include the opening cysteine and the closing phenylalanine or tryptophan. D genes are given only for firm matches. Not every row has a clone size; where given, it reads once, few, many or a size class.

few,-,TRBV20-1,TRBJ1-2,CSARKGDYGYTF,TGCAGTGCTAGAAAGGGGGACTATGGCTACACCTTC
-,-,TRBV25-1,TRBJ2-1,CASSVAIGSYNEQFF,TGTGCCAGCAGTGTAGCTATAGGGAGTTACAATGAGCAGTTCTTC
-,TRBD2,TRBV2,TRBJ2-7,CASRLLAGNYEQYF,TGTGCCAGCAGGCTACTAGCGGGAAACTACGAGCAGTACTTC
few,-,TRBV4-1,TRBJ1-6,CASSPSGRRGPLHF,TGCGCCAGCAGCCCGAGCGGTCGGCGTGGACCCCTCCACTTT
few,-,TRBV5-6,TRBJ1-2,CASSLDWSTNYGYTF,TGTGCCAGCAGCTTGGATTGGTCAACTAACTATGGCTACACCTTC
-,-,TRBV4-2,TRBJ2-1,CASSQGLEQFF,TGTGCCAGCAGCCAAGGACTCGAGCAGTTCTTC
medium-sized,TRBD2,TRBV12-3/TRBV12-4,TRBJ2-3,CASSLAGRGPSTDTQYF,TGTGCCAGCAGTTTAGCGGGGAGGGGTCCTAGCACAGATACGCAGTATTTT
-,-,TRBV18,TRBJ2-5,CASSPPDQETQYF,TGTGCCAGCTCACCACCAGATCAAGAGACCCAGTACTTC
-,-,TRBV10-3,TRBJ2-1,CAISVGGYDEQFF,TGTGCCATCAGTGTCGGGGGTTACGATGAGCAGTTCTTC
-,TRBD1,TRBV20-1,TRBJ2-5,CSARDVPGRGYQETQYF,TGCAGTGCTAGAGATGTCCCGGGCAGGGGGTATCAAGAGACCCAGTACTTC
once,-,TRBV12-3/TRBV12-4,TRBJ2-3,CASLGGLSTDTQYF,TGTGCCAGCCTTGGGGGACTTAGCACAGATACGCAGTATTTT
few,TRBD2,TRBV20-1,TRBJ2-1,CSARDMASGKRGTYNEQFF,TGCAGTGCTAGAGATATGGCTAGCGGTAAGAGGGGCACCTACAATGAGCAGTTCTTC
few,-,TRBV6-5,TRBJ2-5,CASSYRGSETQYF,TGTGCCAGCAGTTACAGGGGATCGGAGACCCAGTACTTC
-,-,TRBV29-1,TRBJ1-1,CSVEVPGPMNTEAFF,TGCAGCGTTGAAGTGCCGGGACCGATGAACACTGAAGCTTTCTTT
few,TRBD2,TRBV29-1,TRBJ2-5,CSVERAGGPPWAQYF,TGCAGCGTTGAAAGAGCGGGAGGACCCCCATGGGCCCAGTACTTC
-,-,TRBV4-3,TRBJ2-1,CASRRSSIAVGNDEQFF,TGCGCCAGCAGACGCTCCTCAATAGCGGTTGGGAACGATGAGCAGTTCTTC
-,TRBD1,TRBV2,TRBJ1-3,CASPLGDREHSGNTIYF,TGTGCCAGCCCGCTGGGGGACAGGGAACACTCTGGAAACACCATATATTTT
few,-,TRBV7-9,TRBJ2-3,CASSPSNADTQYF,TGTGCCAGCAGCCCCTCGAATGCAGATACGCAGTATTTT
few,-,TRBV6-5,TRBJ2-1,CASSYYGSSNYNEQFF,TGTGCCAGCAGTTACTACGGGTCCAGTAACTACAATGAGCAGTTCTTC
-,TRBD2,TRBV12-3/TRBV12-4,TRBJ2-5,CASTPAGVPVEETQYF,TGTGCCAGCACTCCAGCGGGGGTTCCAGTAGAAGAGACCCAGTACTTC
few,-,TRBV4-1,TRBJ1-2,CASSPLDLGGNYGYTF,TGCGCCAGCAGCCCCCTAGACCTCGGGGGTAACTATGGCTACACCTTC
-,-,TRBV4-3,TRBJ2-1,CASSPRSAPGNEQFF,TGCGCCAGCAGCCCTCGAAGCGCCCCCGGGAATGAGCAGTTCTTC
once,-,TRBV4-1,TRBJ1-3,CASSPAPESSGNTIYF,TGCGCCAGCAGCCCAGCGCCTGAGAGCTCTGGAAACACCATATATTTT
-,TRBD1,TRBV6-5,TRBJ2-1,CASSPRGQGLSGEQFF,TGTGCCAGCAGCCCCCGGGGACAGGGCTTATCTGGTGAGCAGTTCTTC
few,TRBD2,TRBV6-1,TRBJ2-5,CASSETTGLAGEETQYF,TGTGCCAGCAGTGAAACAACCGGGCTAGCGGGAGAGGAGACCCAGTACTTC
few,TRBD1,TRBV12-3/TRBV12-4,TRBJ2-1,CASSWTGQASDEQFF,TGTGCCAGCAGTTGGACAGGGCAGGCGAGCGATGAGCAGTTCTTC
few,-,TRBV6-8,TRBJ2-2,CASSYPRDNYTGELFF,TGTGCCAGCAGTTACCCCCGGGACAACTACACCGGGGAGCTGTTTTTT
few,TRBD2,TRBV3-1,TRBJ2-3,CASSQDGISGLAGAGTQYF,TGTGCCAGCAGCCAAGATGGTATTAGTGGACTAGCGGGGGCAGGGACGCAGTATTTT
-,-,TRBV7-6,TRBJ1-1,CASKLRGGPAFF,TGTGCCAGCAAGCTTAGAGGGGGGCCGGCTTTCTTT
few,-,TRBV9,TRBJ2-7,CASSEGSGDEQYF,TGTGCCAGCAGCGAGGGCTCGGGAGACGAGCAGTACTTC
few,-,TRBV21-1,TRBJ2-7,CASSKAGAPSYEQYF,TGTGCCAGCAGCAAAGCTGGGGCCCCGAGTTACGAGCAGTACTTC
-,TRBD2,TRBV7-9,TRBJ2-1,CASSLLGLAGVKGREQFF,TGTGCCAGCAGCTTATTGGGTCTAGCGGGAGTCAAGGGGCGTGAGCAGTTCTTC
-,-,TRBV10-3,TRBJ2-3,CAISEDPAVHTQYF,TGTGCCATCAGTGAGGATCCGGCGGTGCATACGCAGTATTTT
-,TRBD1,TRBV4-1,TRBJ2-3,CASSPGGAAFTDTQYF,TGCGCCAGCAGCCCAGGGGGCGCTGCCTTCACAGATACGCAGTATTTT
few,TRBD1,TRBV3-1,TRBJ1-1,CASSTKTGEAFF,TGTGCCAGCAGCACGAAGACAGGGGAAGCTTTCTTT
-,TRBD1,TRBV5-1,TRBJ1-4,CASSLGTGVDEKLFF,TGCGCCAGCAGCCTCGGGACAGGGGTTGATGAAAAACTGTTTTTT
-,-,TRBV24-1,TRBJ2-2,CATSPVPGELFF,TGTGCCACCAGCCCCGTTCCCGGGGAGCTGTTTTTT
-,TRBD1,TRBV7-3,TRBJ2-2,CASSPQLGGPGELFF,TGTGCCAGCAGCCCCCAGTTAGGGGGCCCCGGGGAGCTGTTTTTT
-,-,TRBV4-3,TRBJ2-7,CASSPSEGVQYEQYF,TGCGCCAGCAGCCCCTCGGAGGGAGTTCAGTACGAGCAGTACTTC
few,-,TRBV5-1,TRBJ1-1,CASSFEGGDTEAFF,TGCGCCAGCAGCTTTGAAGGGGGAGACACTGAAGCTTTCTTT
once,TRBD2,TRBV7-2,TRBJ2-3,CASSLGTRYGTDTQYF,TGTGCCAGCAGCCTCGGGACTAGATATGGCACAGATACGCAGTATTTT
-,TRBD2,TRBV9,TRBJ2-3,CASSSGGARDTQYF,TGTGCCAGCAGTAGCGGGGGGGCCAGAGATACGCAGTATTTT
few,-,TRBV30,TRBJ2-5,CAWSGTFPAGMAQYF,TGTGCCTGGAGTGGTACCTTCCCGGCGGGGATGGCCCAGTACTTC
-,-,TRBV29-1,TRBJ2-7,CSVLSYEQYF,TGCAGCGTTTTGTCCTACGAGCAGTACTTC
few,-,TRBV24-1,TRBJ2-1,CATSSWQGDNEQFF,TGTGCCACCAGTTCTTGGCAGGGCGACAATGAGCAGTTCTTC
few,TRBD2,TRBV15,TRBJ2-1,CATSRDLADPYNEQFF,TGTGCCACCAGCAGAGATCTAGCGGATCCCTACAATGAGCAGTTCTTC
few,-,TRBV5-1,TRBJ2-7,CASSFRGPYEQYF,TGCGCCAGCAGCTTCCGAGGGCCCTACGAGCAGTACTTC
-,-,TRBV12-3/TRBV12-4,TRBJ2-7,CASSATRWGSYEQYF,TGTGCCAGCAGTGCCACTAGGTGGGGCTCCTACGAGCAGTACTTC
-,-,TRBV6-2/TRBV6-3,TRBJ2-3,CASSPDGGTDTQYF,TGTGCCAGCAGTCCAGACGGAGGCACAGATACGCAGTATTTT
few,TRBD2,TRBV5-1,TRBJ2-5,CASSLGPAGELETQYF,TGCGCCAGCAGCTTGGGGCCAGCGGGAGAGCTAGAGACCCAGTACTTC
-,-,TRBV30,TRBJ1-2,CAGDTGTPGYTF,TGTGCCGGAGACACAGGGACCCCTGGCTACACCTTC
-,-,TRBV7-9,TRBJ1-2,CASSLAVGAVYGYTF,TGTGCCAGCAGCTTAGCCGTGGGCGCAGTCTATGGCTACACCTTC